A selection of T cell receptor beta chains follows, all from one sample in a study of cytomegalovirus exposure and HLA in healthy donors. TCRdb's table, derived via immunoSEQ multiplex PCR, lists solely in-frame clones and lacks some. Among roughly 200,000 clones listed, around nine tenths were seen once. The sample taken for sequencing was PBMCs. The receptors come from a man aged 30 to 45 in good health and CMV-seropositive. Each CDR3 is given with its conserved first and last residue. D genes are given only for firm matches. Size values are once, few and many counts, or a class for expanded clones, and some rows have none.

>-|TRBJ2-3|-|TRBV5-6
TGTGCCAGCAGCTTGCTACTCAGGGGCACAGATACGCAGTATTTT
CASSLLLRGTDTQYF
>-|TRBJ2-7|TRBD2|TRBV28
TGTGCCAGCAGTCGTCTAGCGGGAGCGGGTGAGCAGTACTTC
CASSRLAGAGEQYF
>-|TRBJ2-1|TRBD2|TRBV11-2
TGTGCCAGCAGCTTATTCCTAGCGGACAATGAGCAGTTCTTC
CASSLFLADNEQFF
>-|TRBJ1-2|TRBD1|TRBV5-1
TGCGCCAGCAGCTCTCGGACAGGGGGTCATGAAGGCTACACCTTC
CASSSRTGGHEGYTF
>-|TRBJ1-4|TRBD1|TRBV28
TGTGCCAGCAGTCCCGACAGGGGGCGGCATCTCCCCTTAAATGAAAAACTGTTTTTT
CASSPDRGRHLPLNEKLFF
>-|TRBJ2-7|TRBD2|TRBV5-6
TGTGCCAGCAGCCCTCGACTAGCGGGGAGCTCCTACGAGCAGTACTTC
CASSPRLAGSSYEQYF
>-|TRBJ1-2|-|TRBV20-1
TGCAGTGCCGGTAGGGGGGCTGGCTACACCTTC
CSAGRGAGYTF
>-|TRBJ2-5|-|TRBV11-3
TGTGCCAGCAGCTTGTTAGAGACCCAGTACTTC
CASSLLETQYF
>-|TRBJ1-5|-|TRBV28
TGTGCCAGCATTCGGGACCAGCAGGGGCCCCAGCATTTT
CASIRDQQGPQHF
>-|TRBJ2-7|TRBD2|TRBV13
TGTGCCAGCAGCGTTGCCGGGAGGACCTACGAGCAGTACTTC
CASSVAGRTYEQYF
>once|TRBJ2-1|-|TRBV7-2
TGTGCCAGCAGCTCTCGGACAGGAGGGGATGAGCAGTTCTTC
CASSSRTGGDEQFF
>-|TRBJ2-7|-|TRBV15
TGTGCCACCAGCAGAGAGTACGGCAGGAGCTACGAGCAGTACTTC
CATSREYGRSYEQYF
>-|TRBJ1-1|-|TRBV23-1
TGCGCCAGCAGTCAAGAGAACAGGAAAAACACTGAAGCTTTCTTT
CASSQENRKNTEAFF
>once|TRBJ1-2|-|TRBV5-6
TGTGCCAGCAGCTTGTGGCAAACGAACTATGGCTACACCTTC
CASSLWQTNYGYTF
>-|TRBJ1-2|TRBD1|TRBV6-6
TGTGCCAGCAGTTACTCGGGCGGACAGGGAAAGGGCTACACCTTC
CASSYSGGQGKGYTF
>-|TRBJ2-2|-|TRBV7-3
TGTGCCAGCAGCTTAACCGCGACATGGGGTGCCACCGGGGAGCTGTTTTTT
CASSLTATWGATGELFF
>-|TRBJ2-7|TRBD1|TRBV6-1
TGTGCCAGCAGTGAGGACAGGAACTACGAGCAGTACTTC
CASSEDRNYEQYF
>-|TRBJ1-5|-|TRBV30
TGTGCCTGGAGTGTACTCAGGGATCAGCCCCAGCATTTT
CAWSVLRDQPQHF
>many|TRBJ2-7|-|TRBV7-8
TGTGCCAGCAGCTTAGCGCGAGGGAGCTCCTACGAGCAGTACTTC
CASSLARGSSYEQYF
>once|TRBJ1-2|TRBD1|TRBV28
TGTGCCAGCAGGGGGACCGGACAGGGTTTCTATGGCTACACCTTC
CASRGTGQGFYGYTF